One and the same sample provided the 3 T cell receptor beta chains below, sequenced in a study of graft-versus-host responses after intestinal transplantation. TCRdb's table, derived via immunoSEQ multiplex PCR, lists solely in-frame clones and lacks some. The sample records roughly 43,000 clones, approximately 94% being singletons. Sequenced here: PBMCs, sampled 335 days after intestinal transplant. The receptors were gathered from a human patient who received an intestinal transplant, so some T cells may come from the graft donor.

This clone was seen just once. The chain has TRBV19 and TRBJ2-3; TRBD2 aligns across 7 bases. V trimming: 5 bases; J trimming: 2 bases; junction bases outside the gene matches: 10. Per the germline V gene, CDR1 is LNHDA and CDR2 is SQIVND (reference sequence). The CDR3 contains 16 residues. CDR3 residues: CASSFREDGITDTQYF. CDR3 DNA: TGTGCCAGTAGTTTTCGGGAGGACGGAATCACAGATACGCAGTATTTT.

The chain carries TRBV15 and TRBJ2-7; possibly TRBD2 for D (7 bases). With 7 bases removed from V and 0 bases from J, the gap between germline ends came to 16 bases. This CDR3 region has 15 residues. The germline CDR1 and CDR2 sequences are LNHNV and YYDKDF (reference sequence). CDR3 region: CATTLGAGASYEQYF. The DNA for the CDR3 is TGTGCCACCACCCTGGGGGCGGGGGCCTCCTACGAGCAGTACTTC.

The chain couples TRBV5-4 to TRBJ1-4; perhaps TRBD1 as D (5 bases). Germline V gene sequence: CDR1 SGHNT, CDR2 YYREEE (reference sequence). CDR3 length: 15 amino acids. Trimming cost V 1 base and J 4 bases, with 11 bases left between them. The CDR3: CASSLSRDGNEKLFF. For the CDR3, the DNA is TGTGCCAGCAGCTTGTCCCGGGACGGTAATGAAAAACTGTTTTTT.